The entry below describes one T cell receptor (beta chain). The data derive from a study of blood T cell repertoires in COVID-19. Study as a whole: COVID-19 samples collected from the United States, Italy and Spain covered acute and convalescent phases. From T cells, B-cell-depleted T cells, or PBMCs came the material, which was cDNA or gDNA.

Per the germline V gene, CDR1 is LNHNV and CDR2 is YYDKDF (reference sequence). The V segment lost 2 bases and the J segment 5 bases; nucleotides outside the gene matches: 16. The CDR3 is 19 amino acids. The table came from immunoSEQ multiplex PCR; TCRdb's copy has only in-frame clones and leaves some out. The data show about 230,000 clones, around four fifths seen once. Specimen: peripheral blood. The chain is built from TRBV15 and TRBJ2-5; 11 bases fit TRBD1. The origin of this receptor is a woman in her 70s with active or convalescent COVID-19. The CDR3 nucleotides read TGTGCCACCAGCAGACCCATGGGGTCAGGACAGGGGGCAGGGGAGACCCAGTACTTC. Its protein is CATSRPMGSGQGAGETQYF.